The clone carrying this T cell receptor (beta chain) appeared many times. Antigen specificity is unknown. V lost 4 bases to trimming and J lost 6 bases, with 18 bases between them. This CDR3 region has 15 residues. In germline, CDR1 is MNHEY, CDR2 SVGAGI. The data stem from a study of T-cell reconstitution after alpha-beta-depleted transplantation in children. Overall study findings and caveats: Recipient T cells and thymic progenitors that survived gave rise to the high TCRbeta diversity observed at day 60 in some patients. At the one-year point after transplant, T-cell counts and TCRbeta diversity were found to come mostly from T cells that had been newly produced.

A library of TCRbeta sequences, prepared with unique molecular identifiers, was generated. Each CDR3 protein is one row after TCRdb ran MiXCR on the PCR reads. The sample contains 490,000 or so distinct CDR3 sequences, about 10% of which appear only once. This material consisted of PBMCs, taken before TCRalphabeta/CD19-depleted stem cell transplant. The TCR originated in a child aged 2-15 years with inherited bone marrow failure, due to receive a stem cell transplant. V gene TRBV6-5 combines with J gene TRBJ1-1; D is perhaps TRBD1 (5 bases). The DNA of the CDR3 is TGTGCCAGCAGTTTTTCGGGGACTGTGAATGCTGAAGCTTTCTTT. It encodes CASSFSGTVNAEAFF.